The present T cell receptor beta chain was sequenced within a study of shared clonotypes between healthy human individuals (dated by TCRdb to between 2020 and 2021). Looking at the study overall: The cohort comprised a couple of women and three men aged 18 to 49 years. For each donor, three plates each were used for CD4 naive and CD4 memory, two plates were used for CD8 naive, and one plate was used for CD8 memory. To estimate repertoire size and how much clonotypes are shared between individuals, the study performed deep sequencing of blood TCR repertoires from a handful of healthy adults. To increase sequencing depth and limit assay-specific biases, TCR repertoire library preparation and sequencing were carried out by different laboratories using diverse techniques. Each donor's leukapheresis produced roughly between roughly 0.85 and 10 billion PBMCs. Overall results and qualifications from the work: Pairwise subsampling indicated that sequencing depth was expected to affect the degree of clonotype sharing among donors. Only blood was sampled, and tissue TCR repertoires likely differ from those in blood. Rarefaction of sorted-subset datasets indicated incomplete sequencing despite the large sequencing depth. Because the study included a small number of donors, the genetic and exposure-history diversity represented was limited. Naive subsets generally had larger estimated clonotype richness than memory subsets. Around 5% of naive CD4, 3.5% of naive CD8, about 2.4% of memory CD4, and 0.4% of memory CD8 clonotypes were shared across a few donors. Clonotypes shared by all four sorted-subset donors showed higher generation probabilities than non-shared clonotypes.

Using the deep immunoSEQ assay, multiplex PCR amplified TCR CDR3 regions from genomic DNA. Extracted genomic DNA from each cell subset was distributed evenly across all wells of several immunoSEQ 96-well plates, and each plate was treated as a replicate. For sorted subsets, about 200 ng genomic DNA, equal to about 30,000 T cell genomes, was loaded into each replicate PCR. Purified libraries were measured with a Qubit 3.0 fluorometer, size-checked on a Bioanalyzer 2100, and measured again with the KAPA Library Quantification kit. Each immunoSEQ 96-well plate was sequenced on its own single-read 150-cycle Illumina NextSeq 550 flow cell. Turning to the authors' computational methods: Because the immunoSEQ output included only junctional sequences and no quality scores, the filtering could not be the same as the filtering used for full-length reads. Sequences were annotated with PyIR, a Python wrapper for IgBLAST v1.9, using IMGT germline references to assign V/J genes and CDR3. Reads were removed for weak V/J assignments (E-value above 1e-6), missing CDR3, stop codons, out-of-frame junctions, or ambiguous translated residues. A V3J clonotype was defined by an identical inferred V gene, J gene, and CDR3 amino acid sequence. Percentage overlap between repertoires was computed as shared unique clonotypes divided by the size of the smaller repertoire. Richness of each repertoire was evaluated using RTK rarefaction, the Chao1 estimator, and Recon v2.1 estimates of unobserved clonotypes. Generation probabilities for all TCRbeta clonotypes obtained by the gDNA method from several donors were computed using OLGA. In TCRdb, the immuneACCESS table is reduced to in-frame sequences with V and J assigned. These tables do not hold every clone; where another copy was compared, an unresolved V gene accounts for under half, and the others remain unexplained. Clone size and V and J calls were adopted from that table, with D and trimming inferred from the DNA. This sample is represented by 2 million to 2.5 million clones; roughly 94% of them were singletons. The top ten constitute about 1.1% of the sample.

The germline V gene sets CDR1 to MDHEN and CDR2 to SYDVKM. The junction shows trimming of 8 bases on V and 2 bases on J, plus 22 bases between the germline ends. Including cysteine and phenylalanine, the CDR3 has 16 amino acids. Left in the record is the CDR3 DNA by itself, 48 bases read in frame from the first base. For the CD8 naive samples, CD45RO-negative cells were positively selected for CCR7, yielding a CD45RA+CCR7+ population from which TemRA cells were excluded. The donors were healthy, HIV-negative adults who had no recently reported acute infections or vaccinations. Every donor was a Caucasian adult living in Nashville, Tennessee, USA. Blood was obtained by leukapheresis, after which PBMCs were separated by Ficoll-Histopaque density gradient centrifugation and cryopreserved in liquid nitrogen vapor phase. Analytical flow cytometry was used to check the purity and quantity of every magnetically sorted T cell population. Genomic DNA was isolated from every sorted fraction and measured by UV absorbance on a Nanodrop 2000c.

About this clone: Its antigen remains undetermined. The sample holds no much larger clone one base away, and base qualities are not on file.

The sequenced sample consisted of naive CD8+ T cells sorted from blood. What the cell subset or site label conveys for this sample: CD45RA+CCR7+. The chain uses TRBV28 and TRBJ2-7, and perhaps TRBD2 as D gene, on 5 matching bases. This clonotype was sampled from a young man in good health. The CDR3 region: CASCQRGYYKPYEQYF. The DNA sequence is as follows: TGTGCCAGCTGTCAACGGGGTTATTACAAACCCTACGAGCAGTACTTC.